The clone carrying this TCR beta chain was detected only a few times. Its antigen is as yet unknown. The record originates from a study of T cell responses to AZD1222 COVID-19 vaccine. About the study: Pooling covered second doses at about 4 or about 12 weeks. Study results and caveats: Regions 160-218 and 743-854 dominated among vaccine-associated CD4 TCRs spanning spike. Spike-specific TCR breadth and depth went up after people got two AZD1222 doses.

Germline CDR1 is LNHDA and CDR2 is SQIVND (reference sequence). V was clipped by 6 bases and J by 3 bases, with 17 bases between them. This CDR3 region has 15 residues. Assay used: immunoSEQ multiplex PCR; TCRdb lists only in-frame clones, some missing. The data contain 100,000 to 120,000 clones, 70% to 90% of them singletons. This clonotype originated in an adult in good health. The chain is built from TRBV19 and TRBJ1-2; D may be TRBD1 (5 bases). Sample: peripheral blood, taken on day 0 of AZD1222 vaccination. For the CDR3, the DNA is TGTGCCAGTAGCCCGGGACCTTCCGGGGACTATGGCTACACCTTC. It yields the protein CASSPGPSGDYGYTF. Looking up the rest from reference TRBV19 and TRBJ1-2 gives the full variable domain: DGGITQSPKYLFRKEGQNVTLSCEQNLNHDAMYWYRQDPGQGLRLIYYSQIVNDFQKGDIAEGYSVSREKKESFPLTVTSAQKNPTAFYLCASSPGPSGDYGYTFGSGTRLTVV.